The sequence of this TCR beta chain was determined in a study of blood T cell repertoires in COVID-19. Study in general: Sites across the United States, Italy and Spain contributed samples from acute and convalescent COVID-19. T cells, B-cell-depleted T cells, or PBMCs supplied cDNA or gDNA.

In germline, CDR1 is SGHNT, CDR2 YYREEE (reference sequence). Trimming removed 4 bases from V and 0 bases from J, with 4 bases in between. The CDR3 runs 12 residues. Original processing methods: Scientists estimated how many nucleated cells there were by amplifying reference gene primers. The table came from immunoSEQ multiplex PCR; TCRdb's copy has only in-frame clones and leaves some out. That table furnishes V, J and clone size, whereas the DNA furnished D and trimming. This sample has 150,000 to 200,000 clones, with about 86% found just once. The source is a man between 18 and 29 years old with acute or convalescent COVID-19. Sample: peripheral blood. The chain links TRBV5-4 to TRBJ2-5; no definite D call. The chain's CDR3 is CASSLDQETQYF. In DNA form, the CDR3 reads TGTGCCAGCAGCCTAGACCAAGAGACCCAGTACTTC.